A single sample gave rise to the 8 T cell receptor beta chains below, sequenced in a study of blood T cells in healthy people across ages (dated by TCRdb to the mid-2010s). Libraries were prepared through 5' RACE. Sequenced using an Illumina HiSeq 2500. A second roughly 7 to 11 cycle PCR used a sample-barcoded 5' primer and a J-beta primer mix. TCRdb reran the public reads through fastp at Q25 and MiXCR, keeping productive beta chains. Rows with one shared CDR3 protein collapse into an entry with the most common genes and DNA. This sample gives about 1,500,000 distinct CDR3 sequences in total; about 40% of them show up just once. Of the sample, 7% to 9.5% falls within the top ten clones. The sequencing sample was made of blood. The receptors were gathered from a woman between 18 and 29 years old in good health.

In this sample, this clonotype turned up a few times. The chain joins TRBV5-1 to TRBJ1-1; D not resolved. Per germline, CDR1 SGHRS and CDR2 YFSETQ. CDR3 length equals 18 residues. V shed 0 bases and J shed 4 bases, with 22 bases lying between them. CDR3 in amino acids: CASSLARFGIDRATEAFF. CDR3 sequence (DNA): TGCGCCAGCAGCTTGGCACGGTTCGGCATTGATAGGGCCACTGAAGCTTTCTTT.

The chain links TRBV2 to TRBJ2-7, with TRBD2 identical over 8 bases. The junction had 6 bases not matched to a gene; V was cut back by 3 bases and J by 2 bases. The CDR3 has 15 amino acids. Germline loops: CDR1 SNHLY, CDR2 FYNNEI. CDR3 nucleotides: TGTGCCAGCAGTGATCCGGTAGCGGGAACCTACGAGCAGTACTTC. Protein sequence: CASSDPVAGTYEQYF.

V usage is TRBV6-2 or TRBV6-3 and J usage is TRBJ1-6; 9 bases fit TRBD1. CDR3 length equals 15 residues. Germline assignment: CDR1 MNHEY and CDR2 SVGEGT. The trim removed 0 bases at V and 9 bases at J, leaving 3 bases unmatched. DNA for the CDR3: TGTGCCAGCAGTTACTCCGACAGGGGGACTTCACCCCTCCACTTT. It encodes CASSYSDRGTSPLHF.

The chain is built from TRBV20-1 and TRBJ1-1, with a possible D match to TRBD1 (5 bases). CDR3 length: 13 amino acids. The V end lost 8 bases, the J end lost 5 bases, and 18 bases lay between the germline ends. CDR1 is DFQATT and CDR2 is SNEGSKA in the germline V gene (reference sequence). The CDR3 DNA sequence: TGCAGTTGGGAGCAGGGACCGGAAACTGAAGCTTTCTTT. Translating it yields CSWEQGPETEAFF.

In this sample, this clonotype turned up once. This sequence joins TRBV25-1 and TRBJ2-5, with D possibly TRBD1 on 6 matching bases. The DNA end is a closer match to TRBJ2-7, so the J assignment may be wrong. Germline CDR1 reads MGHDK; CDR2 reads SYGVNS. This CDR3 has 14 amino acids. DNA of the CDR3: TGTGCCAGCAGTGAATATTTGGGGGCGGGCGAGCAGTACTTC. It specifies CASSEYLGAGEQYF.

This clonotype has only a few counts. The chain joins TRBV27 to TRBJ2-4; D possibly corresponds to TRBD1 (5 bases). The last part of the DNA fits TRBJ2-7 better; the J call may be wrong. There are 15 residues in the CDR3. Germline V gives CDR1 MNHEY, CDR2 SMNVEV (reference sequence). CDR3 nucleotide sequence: TGTGCCAGCAGTTCTATTAGGGGCACCCCCTACGAGCAGTACTTC. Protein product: CASSSIRGTPYEQYF.

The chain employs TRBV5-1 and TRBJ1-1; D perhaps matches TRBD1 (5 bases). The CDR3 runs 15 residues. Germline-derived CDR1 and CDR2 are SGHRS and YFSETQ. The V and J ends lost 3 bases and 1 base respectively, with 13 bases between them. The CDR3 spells CASSSRTDRNTEAFF. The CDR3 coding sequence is TGCGCCAGCAGCTCCCGCACCGACAGGAACACTGAAGCTTTCTTT.

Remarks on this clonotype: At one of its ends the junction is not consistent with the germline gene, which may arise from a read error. CDR3 residues: CVSSLSGLAGYNEQFF. The CDR3 DNA is TGCGTCAGCAGCTTGTCGGGACTAGCGGGGTACAATGAGCAGTTCTTC. The V call is TRBV5-1, the J call TRBJ2-1; TRBD2 agrees at 13 bases. There are 16 residues in the CDR3. Germline V gives CDR1 SGHRS, CDR2 YFSETQ.